This TCR beta chain was captured in a study of blood T cell repertoires in COVID-19. Looking at the study overall: Acute and convalescent COVID-19 samples came from the United States, Italy and Spain. The cDNA or gDNA used as material had been derived from T cells, B-cell-depleted T cells, or PBMCs.

CDR3 length: 16 amino acids. V shed 1 base and J 7 bases; nucleotides not matched to a gene: 6. Germline CDR1 and CDR2: SGHNT and YYREEE (reference sequence). In the study's own analysis: From reference gene primer amplification, estimates of nucleated cell counts were derived. Generated by immunoSEQ multiplex PCR, the TCRdb table keeps only in-frame clones and is missing some. V and J calls and clone size follow that table, whereas D and trimming were derived from the DNA. The repertoire has 350,000 to 450,000 clones, 85% of them found once; the top ten carry roughly 3.7%. The V and J genes are TRBV5-4 and TRBJ2-1; 12 nucleotides align to TRBD2. Sequencing was carried out using peripheral blood. The TCR originated in a woman between 18 and 29 years old with acute or convalescent COVID-19. CDR3 sequence reads: CASSLYGTSGWNEQFF. DNA for the CDR3: TGTGCCAGCAGCTTGTACGGGACTAGCGGGTGGAATGAGCAGTTCTTC.